What follows is one T cell receptor beta chain and its context. This sample was included in a study of blood T cell repertoires in COVID-19. Across the study: Acute and convalescent COVID-19 samples came from the United States, Italy and Spain. PBMCs, B-cell-depleted T cells, or T cells were the source of the cDNA or gDNA that made up the material.

As handled by the study authors: Reference gene primer amplification in the assay estimated nucleated cell counts. Repertoires were generated with immunoSEQ multiplex PCR, while TCRdb's copy carries only in-frame clones and drops some. For V, J and clone size, that table is used; D and trimming come from the DNA. This sample has about 55,000 clones, with more than 80% found just once. Trimming shortened V by 3 bases and J by 4 bases, and 16 bases separated the two germline ends. There are 15 residues in the CDR3. Germline values: CDR1 LNHDA, CDR2 SQIVND (reference sequence). The TCR comes from a man at least 80 years old with acute or convalescent COVID-19. The rearrangement uses TRBV19 and TRBJ2-7; D possibly corresponds to TRBD1 (5 bases). Material: peripheral blood. CDR3 residues: CASSIQDTFTYEQYF. The CDR3 region has the DNA TGTGCCAGTAGTATCCAGGACACCTTTACATACGAGCAGTACTTC.